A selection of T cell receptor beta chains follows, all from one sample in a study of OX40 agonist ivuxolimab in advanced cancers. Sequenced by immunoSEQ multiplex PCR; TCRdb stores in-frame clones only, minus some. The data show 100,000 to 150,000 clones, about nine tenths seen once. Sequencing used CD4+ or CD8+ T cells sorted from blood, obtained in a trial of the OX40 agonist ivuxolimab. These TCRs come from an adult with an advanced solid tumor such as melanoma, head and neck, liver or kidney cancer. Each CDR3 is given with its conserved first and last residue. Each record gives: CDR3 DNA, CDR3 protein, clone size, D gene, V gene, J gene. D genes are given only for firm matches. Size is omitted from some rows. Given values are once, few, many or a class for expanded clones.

TGTGCCAGCAGCTTGAATCAGGGCGGCCAGCCCCAGCATTTT	CASSLNQGGQPQHF	.	.	TRBV5-6	TRBJ1-5
TGTGCCAGCAGCGTAGAGGGACTAGCGTTCGGGGAGCTGTTTTTT	CASSVEGLAFGELFF	.	TRBD2	TRBV9	TRBJ2-2
TGTGCCAGCACTATGATGTCCGGTATCCAAGAGACCCAGTACTTC	CASTMMSGIQETQYF	few	.	TRBV2	TRBJ2-5
TGTGCCAGCGGAGTTCTTTTAACAGGTCCATATGGCTACACCTTC	CASGVLLTGPYGYTF	.	.	TRBV28	TRBJ1-2
TGCGCCAGCAGCCAAGCCGACAGGGGATTCGGGGAGCTGTTTTTT	CASSQADRGFGELFF	.	TRBD1	TRBV4-3	TRBJ2-2
TGTGCCAGCAGGACGGGACCCTGGGGCCCTCAGCCCCAGCATTTT	CASRTGPWGPQPQHF	.	.	TRBV6-1	TRBJ1-5
TGCAGCGTTGCCGGCGACAGGGGTTTTGACACTGAAGCTTTCTTT	CSVAGDRGFDTEAFF	few	TRBD1	TRBV29-1	TRBJ1-1
TGTGCCAGCAGCCGCTATTGGACAGGGGCGACCTACGAGCAGTACTTC	CASSRYWTGATYEQYF	.	TRBD1	TRBV7-9	TRBJ2-7
TGTGCCAGCAGTCCACTAGCGGGAGCGTCAGATACGCAGTATTTT	CASSPLAGASDTQYF	.	TRBD2	TRBV28	TRBJ2-3
TGTGCCACGGGACAGGGCTACGAGCAGTACTTC	CATGQGYEQYF	few	TRBD1	TRBV2	TRBJ2-7
TGTGCCAGCAGCGTTTGGACGGGAGGCTCCTACAATGAGCAGTTCTTC	CASSVWTGGSYNEQFF	.	TRBD2	TRBV9	TRBJ2-1